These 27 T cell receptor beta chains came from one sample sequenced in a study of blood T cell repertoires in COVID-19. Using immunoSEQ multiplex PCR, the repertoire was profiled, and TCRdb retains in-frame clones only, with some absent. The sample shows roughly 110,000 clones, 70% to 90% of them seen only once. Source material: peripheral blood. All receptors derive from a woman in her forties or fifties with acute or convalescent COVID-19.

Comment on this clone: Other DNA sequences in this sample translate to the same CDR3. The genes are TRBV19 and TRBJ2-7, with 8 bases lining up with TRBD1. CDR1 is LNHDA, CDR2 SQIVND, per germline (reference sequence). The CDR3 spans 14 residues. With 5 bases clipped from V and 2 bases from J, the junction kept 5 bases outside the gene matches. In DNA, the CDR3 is TGTGCCAGTAGTCCAGGGACAGGCACCTACGAGCAGTACTTC. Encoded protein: CASSPGTGTYEQYF. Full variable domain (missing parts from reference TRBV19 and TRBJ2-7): DGGITQSPKYLFRKEGQNVTLSCEQNLNHDAMYWYRQDPGQGLRLIYYSQIVNDFQKGDIAEGYSVSREKKESFPLTVTSAQKNPTAFYLCASSPGTGTYEQYFGPGTRLTVT.

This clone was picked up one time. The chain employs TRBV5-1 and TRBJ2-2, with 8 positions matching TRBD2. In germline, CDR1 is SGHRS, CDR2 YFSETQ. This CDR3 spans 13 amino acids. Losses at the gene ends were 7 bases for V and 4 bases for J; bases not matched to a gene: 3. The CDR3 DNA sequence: TGCGCCAGCGGCGGGGGGCTCACCGGGGAGCTGTTTTTT. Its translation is CASGGGLTGELFF.

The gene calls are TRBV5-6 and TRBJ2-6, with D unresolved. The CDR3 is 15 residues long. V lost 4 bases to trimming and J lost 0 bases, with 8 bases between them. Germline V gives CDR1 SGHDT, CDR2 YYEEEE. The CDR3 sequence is CASSRVGSGANVLTF. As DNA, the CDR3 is TGTGCCAGCAGCCGGGTAGGCTCTGGGGCCAACGTCCTGACTTTC.

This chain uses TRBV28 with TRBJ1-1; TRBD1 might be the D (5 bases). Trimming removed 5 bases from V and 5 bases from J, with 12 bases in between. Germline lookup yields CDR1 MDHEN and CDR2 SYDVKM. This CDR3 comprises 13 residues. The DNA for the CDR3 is TGTGCCAGCAGTCGGATCGGGGGGACTGAAGCTTTCTTT. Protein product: CASSRIGGTEAFF. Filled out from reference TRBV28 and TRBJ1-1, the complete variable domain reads DVKVTQSSRYLVKRTGEKVFLECVQDMDHENMFWYRQDPGLGLRLIYFSYDVKMKEKGDIPEGYSVSREKKERFSLILESASTNQTSMYLCASSRIGGTEAFFGQGTRLTVV.

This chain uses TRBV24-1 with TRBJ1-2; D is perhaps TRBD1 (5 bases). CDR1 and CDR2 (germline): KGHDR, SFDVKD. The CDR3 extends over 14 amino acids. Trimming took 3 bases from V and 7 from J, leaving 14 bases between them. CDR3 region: CATSDGGGGPGYTF. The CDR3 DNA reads TGTGCCACCAGTGATGGGGGAGGAGGCCCTGGCTACACCTTC.

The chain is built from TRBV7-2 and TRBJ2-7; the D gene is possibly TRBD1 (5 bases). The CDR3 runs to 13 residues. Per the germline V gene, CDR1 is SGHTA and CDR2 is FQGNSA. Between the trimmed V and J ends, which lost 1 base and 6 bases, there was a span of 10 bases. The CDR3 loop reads CASSLVQGSEQYF. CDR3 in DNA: TGTGCCAGCAGCTTAGTTCAGGGCTCCGAGCAGTACTTC.

CDR3 sequence: CASSLEGGTEAFF. The CDR3 region has the DNA TGTGCCAGCAGTTTGGAGGGGGGGACTGAAGCTTTCTTT. The rearrangement uses TRBV12-3 or TRBV12-4 and TRBJ1-1, with a possible D match to TRBD1 (6 bases). Trimming pared 3 bases from V and 5 bases from J, leaving 10 bases between. There are 13 residues in the CDR3.

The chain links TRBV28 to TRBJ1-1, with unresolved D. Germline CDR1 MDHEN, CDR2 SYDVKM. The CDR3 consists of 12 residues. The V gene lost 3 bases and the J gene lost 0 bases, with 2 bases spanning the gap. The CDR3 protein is CASSFMNTEAFF. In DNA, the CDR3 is TGTGCCAGCAGTTTCATGAACACTGAAGCTTTCTTT.

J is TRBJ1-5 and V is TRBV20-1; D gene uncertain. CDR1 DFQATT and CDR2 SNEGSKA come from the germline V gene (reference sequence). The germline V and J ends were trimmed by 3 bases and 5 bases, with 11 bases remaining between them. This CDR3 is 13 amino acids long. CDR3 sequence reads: CSASAMRYQPQHF. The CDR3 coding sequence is TGCAGTGCTAGTGCGATGAGGTATCAGCCCCAGCATTTT.

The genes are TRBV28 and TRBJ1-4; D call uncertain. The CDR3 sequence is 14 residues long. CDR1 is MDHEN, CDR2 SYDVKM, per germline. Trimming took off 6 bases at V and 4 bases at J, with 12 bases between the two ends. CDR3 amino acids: CASRALSSNEKLFF. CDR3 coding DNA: TGTGCCAGCAGAGCTCTCTCTAGTAATGAAAAACTGTTTTTT.

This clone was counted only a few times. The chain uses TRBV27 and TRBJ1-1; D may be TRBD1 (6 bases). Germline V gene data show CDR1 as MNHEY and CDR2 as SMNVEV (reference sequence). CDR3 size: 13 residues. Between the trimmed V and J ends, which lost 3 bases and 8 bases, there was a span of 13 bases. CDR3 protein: CASSFGQRREAFF. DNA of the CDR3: TGTGCCAGCAGTTTCGGACAGAGGCGGGAAGCTTTCTTT.

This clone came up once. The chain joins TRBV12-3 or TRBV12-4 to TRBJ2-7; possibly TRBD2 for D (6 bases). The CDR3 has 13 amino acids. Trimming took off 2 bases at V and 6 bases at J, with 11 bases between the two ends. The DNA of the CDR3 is TGTGCCAGCAGTTTACGGATGACTAGCGAGCAGTACTTC. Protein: CASSLRMTSEQYF.

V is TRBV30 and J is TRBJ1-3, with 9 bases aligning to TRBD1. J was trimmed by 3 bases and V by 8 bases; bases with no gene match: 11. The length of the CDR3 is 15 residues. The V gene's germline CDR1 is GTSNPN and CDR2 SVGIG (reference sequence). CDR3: CALRPGQGLGNTIYF. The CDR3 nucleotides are TGTGCCCTACGGCCGGGACAGGGACTTGGAAACACCATATATTTT.

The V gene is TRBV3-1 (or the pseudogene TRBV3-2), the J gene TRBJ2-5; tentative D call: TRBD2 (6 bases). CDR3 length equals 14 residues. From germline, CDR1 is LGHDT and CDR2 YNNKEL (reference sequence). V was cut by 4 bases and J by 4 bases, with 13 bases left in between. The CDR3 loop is CASSLPGLTETQYF. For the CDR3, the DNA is TGTGCCAGCAGCCTTCCTGGACTAACAGAGACCCAGTACTTC.

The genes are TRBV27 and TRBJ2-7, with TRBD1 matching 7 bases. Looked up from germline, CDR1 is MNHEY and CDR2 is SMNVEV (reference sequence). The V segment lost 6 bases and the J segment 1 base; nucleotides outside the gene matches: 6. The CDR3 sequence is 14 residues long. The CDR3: CASSRQGRSYEQYF. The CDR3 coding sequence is TGTGCCAGCAGCAGACAGGGTAGGTCCTACGAGCAGTACTTC.

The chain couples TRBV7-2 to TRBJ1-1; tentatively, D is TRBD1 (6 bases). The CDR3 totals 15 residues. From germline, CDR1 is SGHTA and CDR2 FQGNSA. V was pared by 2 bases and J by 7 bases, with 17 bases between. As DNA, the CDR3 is TGTGCCAGCAGCTTAATCGTTGAGGGGGTGCATGAAGCTTTCTTT. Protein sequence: CASSLIVEGVHEAFF. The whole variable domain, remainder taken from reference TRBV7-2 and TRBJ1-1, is GAGVSQSPSNKVTEKGKDVELRCDPISGHTALYWYRQSLGQGLEFLIYFQGNSAPDKSGLPSDRFSAERTGGSVSTLTIQRTQQEDSAVYLCASSLIVEGVHEAFFGQGTRLTVV.

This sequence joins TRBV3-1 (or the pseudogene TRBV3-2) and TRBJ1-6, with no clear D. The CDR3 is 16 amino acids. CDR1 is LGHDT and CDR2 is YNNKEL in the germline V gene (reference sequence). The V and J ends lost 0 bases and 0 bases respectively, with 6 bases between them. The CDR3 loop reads CASSQEGSSYNSPLHF. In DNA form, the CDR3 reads TGTGCCAGCAGCCAAGAGGGGAGCTCCTATAATTCACCCCTCCACTTT.

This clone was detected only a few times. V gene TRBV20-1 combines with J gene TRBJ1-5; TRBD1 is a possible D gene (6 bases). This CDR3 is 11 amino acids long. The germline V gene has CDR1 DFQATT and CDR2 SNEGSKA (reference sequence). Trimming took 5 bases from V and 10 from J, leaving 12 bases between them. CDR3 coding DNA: TGCAGTGCTGGAAAACAGGGCCCCCAGCATTTT. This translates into CSAGKQGPQHF.

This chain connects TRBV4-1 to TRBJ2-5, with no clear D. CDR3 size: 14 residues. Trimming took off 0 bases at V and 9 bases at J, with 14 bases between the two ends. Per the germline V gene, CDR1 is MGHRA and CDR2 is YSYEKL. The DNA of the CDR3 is TGCGCCAGCAGCCAAGATCGGGTCGACGACGCCCAGTACTTC. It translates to CASSQDRVDDAQYF.

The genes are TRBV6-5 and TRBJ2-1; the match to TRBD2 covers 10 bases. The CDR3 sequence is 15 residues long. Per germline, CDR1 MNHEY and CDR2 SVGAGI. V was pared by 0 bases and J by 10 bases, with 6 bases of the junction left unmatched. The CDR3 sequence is CASSYSSGRASEQFF. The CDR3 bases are TGTGCCAGCAGTTACTCAAGCGGGAGGGCCTCGGAGCAGTTCTTC.

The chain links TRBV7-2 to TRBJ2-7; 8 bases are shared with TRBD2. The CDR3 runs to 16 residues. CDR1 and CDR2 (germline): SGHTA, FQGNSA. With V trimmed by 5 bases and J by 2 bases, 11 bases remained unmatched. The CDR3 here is CASSPTSGSNPYEQYF. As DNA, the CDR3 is TGTGCCAGCAGCCCCACCAGCGGGAGTAACCCCTACGAGCAGTACTTC.

The CDR3 coding sequence is TGTGCCACCAGCAGAGACCTTAACACCGGGGAGCTGTTTTTT. Its protein is CATSRDLNTGELFF. The V and J genes are TRBV15 and TRBJ2-2; D gene ambiguous. Germline V gives CDR1 LNHNV, CDR2 YYDKDF (reference sequence). The length of the CDR3 is 14 residues. V shed 0 bases and J shed 2 bases, with 4 bases lying between them. Full variable domain (outside the CDR3, taken from reference TRBV15 and TRBJ2-2): DAMVIQNPRYQVTQFGKPVTLSCSQTLNHNVMYWYQQKSSQAPKLLFHYYDKDFNNEADTPDNFQSRRPNTSFCFLDIRSPGLGDTAMYLCATSRDLNTGELFFGEGSRLTVL.

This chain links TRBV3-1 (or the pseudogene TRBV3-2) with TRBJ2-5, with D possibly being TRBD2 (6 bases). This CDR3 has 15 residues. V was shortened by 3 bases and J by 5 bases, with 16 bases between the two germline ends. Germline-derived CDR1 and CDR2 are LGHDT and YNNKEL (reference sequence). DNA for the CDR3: TGTGCCAGCAGCCATCCGGGGGAGGCAGACGAGACCCAGTACTTC. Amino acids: CASSHPGEADETQYF.

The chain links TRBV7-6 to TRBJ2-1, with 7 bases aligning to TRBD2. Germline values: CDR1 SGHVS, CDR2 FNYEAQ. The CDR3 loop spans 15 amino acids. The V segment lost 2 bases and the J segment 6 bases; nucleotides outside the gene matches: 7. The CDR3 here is CASSLTGGVFNEQFF. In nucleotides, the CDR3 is TGTGCCAGCAGCTTAACGGGAGGCGTATTCAATGAGCAGTTCTTC.

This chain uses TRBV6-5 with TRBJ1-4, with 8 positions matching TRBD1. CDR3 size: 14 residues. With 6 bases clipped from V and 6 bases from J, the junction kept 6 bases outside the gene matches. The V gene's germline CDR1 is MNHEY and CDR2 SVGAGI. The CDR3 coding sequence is TGTGCCAGCAGAAAGACAGGGGTATATGAAAAACTGTTTTTT. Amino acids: CASRKTGVYEKLFF.

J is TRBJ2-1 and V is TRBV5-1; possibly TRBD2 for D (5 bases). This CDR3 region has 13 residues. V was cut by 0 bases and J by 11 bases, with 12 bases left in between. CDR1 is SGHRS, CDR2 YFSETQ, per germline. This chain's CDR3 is CASSLGLREQQFF. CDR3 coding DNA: TGCGCCAGCAGCTTGGGTCTAAGGGAGCAGCAGTTCTTC. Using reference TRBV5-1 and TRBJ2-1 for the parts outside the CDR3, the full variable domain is KAGVTQTPRYLIKTRGQQVTLSCSPISGHRSVSWYQQTPGQGLQFLFEYFSETQRNKGNFPGRFSGRQFSNSRSEMNVSTLELGDSALYLCASSLGLREQQFFGPGTRLTVL.

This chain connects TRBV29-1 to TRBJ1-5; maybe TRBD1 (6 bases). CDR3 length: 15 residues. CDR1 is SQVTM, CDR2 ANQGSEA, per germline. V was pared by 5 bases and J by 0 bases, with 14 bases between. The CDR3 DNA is TGCAGCGTTATAGAGCCAGGGGTTAGCAATCAGCCCCAGCATTTT. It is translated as CSVIEPGVSNQPQHF.